A single sample gave rise to the 27 T cell receptor beta chains below, sequenced in a study of blood T cell repertoires in COVID-19. Assay: immunoSEQ multiplex PCR; the TCRdb copy retains only in-frame clones and omits some. The data hold 150,000 to 200,000 clones, with roughly 85% observed a single time. The sequenced material came from peripheral blood. These receptors all stem from a human donor in a cohort sampled during active COVID-19.

The J gene is TRBJ1-2, the V gene TRBV21-1; TRBD1, as called in the table, went unchecked against the DNA. TRBV21-1 is a pseudogene locus. This CDR3 has 13 residues. DNA for the CDR3: TGTGCCAGCAGCACCAACAGGGGGCGTGGCTACACCTTC. It yields the protein CASSTNRGRGYTF.

This clone showed up just once. The chain uses TRBV18 and TRBJ2-2, with TRBD2 matching over 7 bases. Trimming at V came to 4 bases and at J to 0 bases, leaving 2 bases not matched to a gene. Germline V gene sequence: CDR1 KGHSH, CDR2 LQKENI. CDR3 length equals 15 residues. Here the CDR3 reads CASSREGTNTGELFF. The CDR3 nucleotides read TGTGCCAGCTCACGGGAGGGCACGAACACCGGGGAGCTGTTTTTT.

V usage is TRBV6-2 or TRBV6-3 and J usage is TRBJ2-7, with TRBD2 matching 12 bases. This CDR3 has 15 residues. CDR1 is MNHEY, CDR2 SVGEGT, per germline. With 2 bases clipped from V and 4 bases from J, the junction kept 3 bases outside the gene matches. CDR3 protein: CASSYGLAGRYEQYF. Here the CDR3 DNA reads TGTGCCAGCAGTTACGGACTAGCGGGGAGGTACGAGCAGTACTTC.

This chain links TRBV25-1 with TRBJ1-2, with 7 positions matching TRBD1. This CDR3 is 13 amino acids long. The germline CDR1 and CDR2 sequences are MGHDK and SYGVNS. V lost 7 bases, J lost 4 bases, and 6 bases stayed unmatched. In nucleotides, the CDR3 is TGTGCCAGCAATGGGGACAGCTCCTATGGCTACACCTTC. Protein: CASNGDSSYGYTF.

The chain is built from TRBV6-5 and TRBJ2-7; TRBD2 might be the D (6 bases). The CDR3 totals 15 residues. Germline CDR1 reads MNHEY; CDR2 reads SVGAGI. Trimming pared 4 bases from V and 7 bases from J, leaving 20 bases between. The CDR3 sequence is CASSSPTSGFLEQYF. CDR3 sequence (DNA): TGTGCCAGCAGTTCCCCAACAAGCGGGTTTTTGGAGCAGTACTTC.

The chain recombines TRBV7-9 with TRBJ2-1; TRBD1 agrees at 10 bases. Germline V gene data show CDR1 as SEHNR and CDR2 as FQNEAQ (reference sequence). V was pared by 5 bases and J by 5 bases, with 12 bases of the junction left unmatched. The CDR3 is 17 residues long. DNA of the CDR3: TGTGCCAGCAGCCGACGGACCGGGACAGGGGACCACAATGAGCAGTTCTTC. Residues: CASSRRTGTGDHNEQFF.

The sample holds a few counts of this clone. V is TRBV2 and J is TRBJ1-5, with D unclear. The germline V gene encodes CDR1 SNHLY and CDR2 FYNNEI. This CDR3 has 14 amino acids. V was trimmed by 6 bases and J by 0 bases, leaving 9 bases between them. Here the CDR3 DNA reads TGTGCCAGCAGGACCGGGTATAGCAATCAGCCCCAGCATTTT. Protein sequence: CASRTGYSNQPQHF.

The chain is built from TRBV5-4 and TRBJ2-7; the match to TRBD1 covers 10 bases. V shed 4 bases and J 7 bases; nucleotides not matched to a gene: 8. CDR3 length: 14 amino acids. Germline V CDR1 and CDR2: SGHNT, YYREEE (reference sequence). CDR3 nucleotide sequence: TGTGCCAGCAGCGCGGGACAGGGGTCGGGAGAGCAGTACTTC. It translates to CASSAGQGSGEQYF.

The genes are TRBV9 and TRBJ2-6, with D perhaps matching TRBD2 (5 bases). The V end lost 3 bases, the J end lost 0 bases, and 10 bases lay between the germline ends. The germline gives CDR1 SGDLS, CDR2 YYNGEE. This CDR3 comprises 16 residues. CDR3 nucleotide sequence: TGTGCCAGCAGCGGGGGTGGACTCTCTGGGGCCAACGTCCTGACTTTC. Translated, it gives CASSGGGLSGANVLTF. Together with reference TRBV9 and TRBJ2-6, the CDR3 gives the full variable domain: DSGVTQTPKHLITATGQRVTLRCSPRSGDLSVYWYQQSLDQGLQFLIQYYNGEERAKGNILERFSAQQFPDLHSELNLSSLELGDSALYFCASSGGGLSGANVLTFGAGSRLTVL.

CDR3 DNA sequence: TGCGCCAGCACTCCTAGCGGGGCCCGACAAGAGACCCAGTACTTC. It specifies CASTPSGARQETQYF. The chain is built from TRBV5-1 and TRBJ2-5; 9 bases agree with TRBD2. CDR3 length equals 15 residues. CDR1 is SGHRS and CDR2 is YFSETQ in the germline V gene. With 6 bases clipped from V and 2 bases from J, the junction kept 8 bases outside the gene matches.

V is TRBV6-6 and J is TRBJ1-1, with TRBD1 as a possible D gene (6 bases). CDR1 and CDR2 from the germline V gene are MNHNY and SVGAGI (reference sequence). The CDR3 is 13 amino acids. Trimming removed 4 bases from V and 12 bases from J, with 18 bases in between. CDR3 residues: CASSFQQGTQPFF. The CDR3 DNA reads as TGTGCCAGCAGTTTTCAACAGGGAACCCAACCTTTCTTT.

Regarding this clone: Other DNA sequences in the sample encode the same CDR3. The chain uses TRBV9 and TRBJ2-7; maybe TRBD1 (5 bases). The CDR3 length is 15 residues. Per germline, CDR1 SGDLS and CDR2 YYNGEE. Trimming removed 0 bases at V and 2 bases at J, with 12 bases between. The CDR3 loop reads CASSVDLGRAYEQYF. In DNA form, the CDR3 reads TGTGCCAGCAGCGTAGACCTGGGCAGGGCCTACGAGCAGTACTTC. Full variable domain (missing parts from reference TRBV9 and TRBJ2-7): DSGVTQTPKHLITATGQRVTLRCSPRSGDLSVYWYQQSLDQGLQFLIQYYNGEERAKGNILERFSAQQFPDLHSELNLSSLELGDSALYFCASSVDLGRAYEQYFGPGTRLTVT.

V and J are TRBV4-3 and TRBJ1-6, with D hard to call. Per germline, CDR1 LGHNA and CDR2 YSLEER. V was cut by 4 bases and J by 5 bases, with 12 bases left in between. CDR3 length: 15 residues. CDR3 sequence: CASSRGGGNNSPLHF. For the CDR3, the DNA is TGCGCCAGCAGCCGCGGAGGAGGAAATAATTCACCCCTCCACTTT.

This clone was detected many times. The CDR3 here is CSVELQGGGSSEAFF. The CDR3 coding sequence is TGCAGCGTTGAACTCCAGGGGGGTGGGTCCTCTGAAGCTTTCTTT. The chain is built from TRBV29-1 and TRBJ1-1; 7 nucleotides line up with TRBD1. V lost 2 bases, J lost 6 bases, and 12 bases stayed unmatched. The germline gives CDR1 SQVTM, CDR2 ANQGSEA. The CDR3 covers 15 residues.

The chain links TRBV7-2 to TRBJ2-7, with TRBD2 matching over 7 bases. The CDR3 is 16 residues long. Losses at the gene ends were 0 bases for V and 6 bases for J; bases not matched to a gene: 11. Germline values: CDR1 SGHTA, CDR2 FQGNSA. The CDR3 DNA follows: TGTGCCAGCAGCTTAGCTCTAGTTTGGGAGCGGGGCGAGCAGTACTTC. Translating gives CASSLALVWERGEQYF.

The chain is built from TRBV28 and TRBJ2-2; TRBD1 might be the D (6 bases). Germline CDR1 is MDHEN and CDR2 is SYDVKM. V lost 8 bases and J lost 6, with 19 bases in between. The CDR3 has 15 amino acids. CDR3 sequence: CASVKSTGWAGELFF. The DNA for the CDR3 is TGTGCCAGCGTGAAAAGCACAGGGTGGGCCGGGGAGCTGTTTTTT.

V usage is TRBV13 and J usage is TRBJ1-6; D is possibly TRBD1 (5 bases). Germline V lookup: CDR1 PRHDT, CDR2 FYEKMQ (reference sequence). The CDR3 loop spans 13 amino acids. Trimming took 6 bases from V and 7 from J, leaving 10 bases between them. The CDR3 nucleotides are TGTGCCAGCAGTACAGGCCGGAATTCACCCCTCCACTTT. Amino acid sequence: CASSTGRNSPLHF.

CDR3 in amino acids: CASSVRLAVVPEQFF. The CDR3 DNA reads TGTGCCAGCAGTGTTCGGCTAGCGGTGGTTCCGGAGCAGTTCTTC. The chain carries TRBV2 and TRBJ2-1; 7 bases fit TRBD2. The length of the CDR3 is 15 residues. Looked up from germline, CDR1 is SNHLY and CDR2 is FYNNEI. With 4 bases clipped from V and 10 bases from J, the junction kept 13 bases outside the gene matches.

J is TRBJ1-6 and V is TRBV6-5; D may be TRBD1 (5 bases). From germline, CDR1 is MNHEY and CDR2 SVGAGI. With 5 bases removed from V and 4 bases from J, the gap between germline ends came to 9 bases. The CDR3 runs 14 residues. CDR3: CASSTRVYNSPLHF. CDR3 nucleotide sequence: TGTGCCAGCAGTACCAGGGTTTATAATTCACCCCTCCACTTT.

Note on this clone: In the same sample, other DNA sequences code for this CDR3. J is TRBJ2-7 and V is TRBV18; 7 nucleotides match TRBD1. The V gene end was trimmed by 6 bases and the J gene end by 0 bases; junction bases not matched to a gene: 5. This CDR3 is built from 14 residues. Germline V gene data show CDR1 as KGHSH and CDR2 as LQKENI. The CDR3 loop reads CASSPDRPSYEQYF. Here the CDR3 DNA reads TGTGCCAGCTCTCCGGACAGGCCCTCCTACGAGCAGTACTTC.

This chain joins TRBV27 and TRBJ2-5, with 8 bases matching TRBD1. With V trimmed by 6 bases and J by 5 bases, 11 bases remained unmatched. This CDR3 has 15 residues. Germline CDR1 reads MNHEY; CDR2 reads SMNVEV (reference sequence). CDR3 bases: TGTGCCAGCAGCGGGAGACAGGGGTTACGGGAGACCCAGTACTTC. Protein sequence: CASSGRQGLRETQYF.

The V gene is TRBV6-6, the J gene TRBJ2-7; D is perhaps TRBD2 (5 bases). The CDR3 loop spans 12 amino acids. Trimming shortened V by 7 bases and J by 1 base, and 8 bases separated the two germline ends. Germline V gene data show CDR1 as MNHNY and CDR2 as SVGAGI (reference sequence). The CDR3 protein is CASNSVSYEQYF. DNA of the CDR3: TGTGCCAGCAATAGCGTTTCCTACGAGCAGTACTTC.

The rearrangement links TRBV11-3 to TRBJ2-7; weak D call: TRBD2 (6 bases). The V gene lost 1 base and the J gene lost 10 bases, with 11 bases spanning the gap. The germline CDR1 and CDR2 sequences are SGHNT and YENEEA. This CDR3 has 12 residues. As DNA, the CDR3 is TGTGCCAGCAGCTTAGGCGGGACCGGACAGTACTTC. Encoded protein: CASSLGGTGQYF. Full variable domain (outside the CDR3, taken from reference TRBV11-3 and TRBJ2-7): EAGVVQSPRYKIIEKKQPVAFWCNPISGHNTLYWYLQNLGQGPELLIRYENEEAVDDSQLPKDRFSAERLKGVDSTLKIQPAELGDSAVYLCASSLGGTGQYFGPGTRLTVT.

This chain connects TRBV30 to TRBJ2-7; TRBD1 matches at 7 bases. V trimming: 1 base; J trimming: 0 bases; junction bases outside the gene matches: 0. Germline lookup yields CDR1 GTSNPN and CDR2 SVGIG (reference sequence). The CDR3 runs 13 residues. The CDR3 nucleotides are TGTGCCTGGAGTGGGGACAGCTCCTACGAGCAGTACTTC. Translation gives CAWSGDSSYEQYF. The full variable domain, with the rest looked up from reference TRBV30 and TRBJ2-7, is SQTIHQWPATLVQPVGSPLSLECTVEGTSNPNLYWYRQAAGRGLQLLFYSVGIGQISSEVPQNLSASRPQDRQFILSSKKLLLSDSGFYLCAWSGDSSYEQYFGPGTRLTVT.

This chain connects TRBV28 to TRBJ1-2; a weak D match, TRBD1 (5 bases). V lost 1 base, J lost 5 bases, and 8 bases lay in between. Germline lookup yields CDR1 MDHEN and CDR2 SYDVKM. The length of the CDR3 is 13 residues. The CDR3 loop is CASSLSGLYGYTF. CDR3 in DNA: TGTGCCAGCAGTTTATCAGGGTTGTATGGCTACACCTTC.

V and J are TRBV4-1 and TRBJ2-7; the D gene is possibly TRBD1 (7 bases). This CDR3 has 15 amino acids. Trimming stripped 2 bases from V and 1 base from J, with 12 bases between. CDR1 and CDR2 from the germline V gene are MGHRA and YSYEKL. The CDR3 nucleotides are TGCGCCAGCAGCCAATCACAGGGGAGGTCCTACGAGCAGTACTTC. Translated: CASSQSQGRSYEQYF.

V and J are TRBV7-9 and TRBJ2-1; a weak D match, TRBD2 (6 bases). Per germline, CDR1 SEHNR and CDR2 FQNEAQ (reference sequence). Trimming took off 5 bases at V and 8 bases at J, with 22 bases between the two ends. This CDR3 is built from 16 residues. Here the CDR3 reads CASSLSPSGLGHEQFF. In DNA, the CDR3 is TGTGCCAGCAGCCTCTCTCCCAGCGGGCTAGGGCATGAGCAGTTCTTC.